This T cell receptor (beta chain) was sequenced for a study of T cells in Graves' hyperthyroidism and ophthalmopathy. The V end was cut by 0 bases, the J end by 3 bases, with 15 bases between. This CDR3 is 15 amino acids long. Germline CDR1 and CDR2: SQVTM and ANQGSEA. This clonotype was found many times. Its antigen is as yet unknown. Study results and caveats: The majority of expanded thyroid clonotypes above 0.001 also appeared in blood.

Amplification of TCR beta CDR3 regions was performed using RNA transcripts as template. First-round RT-PCR of the TCR CDR3 relied on the HTBI primer set. TCRdb passed the multiplex PCR reads through MiXCR, listing each CDR3 protein once. The table lists about 540,000 distinct CDR3 sequences, 46% of them singletons, with approximately 8.4% in the top ten. Stable hyperthyroidism: no ophthalmopathy progression over 18 months of follow-up. Aged 18 to 65, the patients had hyperthyroidism that was newly diagnosed and had lasted under 2 months. Sequencing input: peripheral blood or thyroid tissue (not recorded which). The V and J genes are TRBV29-1 and TRBJ2-7; D might be TRBD2 (6 bases). The sequence came from a woman aged 18-29 years with Graves' hyperthyroidism. The CDR3 DNA reads as TGCAGCGTTGAAGATCTCCCGGGAGACCTCTACGAGCAGTACTTC. As protein: CSVEDLPGDLYEQYF.